Below are 3 T cell receptor beta chains sequenced from a single sample in a study of cytomegalovirus exposure and HLA in healthy donors. It was with 60 Vbeta and 13 Jbeta primers that the PCR ran. Libraries were prepared by immunoSEQ multiplex PCR; TCRdb keeps only in-frame clonotypes and omits some of them. The sample comprises tens of thousands of clones, just under 80% of which are singletons, and about 4.2% rests with the top ten. The sample taken for sequencing was PBMCs. These receptors all stem from a male donor in good health and CMV-seropositive.

This rearrangement joins TRBV7-2 to TRBJ2-1; tentatively, D is TRBD1 (6 bases). Trimming took off 3 bases at V and 9 bases at J, with 24 bases between the two ends. Germline CDR1 SGHTA, CDR2 FQGNSA. The CDR3 totals 17 residues. As DNA, the CDR3 is TGTGCCAGCAGCTTGCCAAAGCAATACAGGGTTAGGGGTGAGCAGTTCTTC. It codes for CASSLPKQYRVRGEQFF. Together with reference TRBV7-2 and TRBJ2-1, the CDR3 gives the full variable domain: GAGVSQSPSNKVTEKGKDVELRCDPISGHTALYWYRQSLGQGLEFLIYFQGNSAPDKSGLPSDRFSAERTGGSVSTLTIQRTQQEDSAVYLCASSLPKQYRVRGEQFFGPGTRLTVL.

This clone was seen more than once but under ten times. This rearrangement joins TRBV20-1 to TRBJ2-7; D is ambiguous. The germline V gene encodes CDR1 DFQATT and CDR2 SNEGSKA (reference sequence). The CDR3 length is 11 residues. Trimming removed 2 bases at V and 3 bases at J, with 5 bases between. The CDR3 region has the DNA TGCAGTGCTAGATCCAGCTACGAGCAGTACTTC. This sequence encodes CSARSSYEQYF.

CDR3 sequence: CASSGGWEQFF. The CDR3 nucleotides are TGTGCCAGCAGTGGAGGGTGGGAGCAGTTCTTC. V usage is TRBV2 and J usage is TRBJ2-1, with D possibly being TRBD2 (5 bases). Germline V gene lookup returns CDR1 SNHLY and CDR2 FYNNEI. This CDR3 comprises 11 residues. Trimming stripped 4 bases from V and 10 bases from J, with 8 bases between.